The 9 T cell receptor beta chains below come from one sample, sequenced in a study of blood T cell repertoires in COVID-19. TCRdb's copy holds only in-frame clones and misses some; the assay was immunoSEQ multiplex PCR. The sample has under 75,000 clones, 80% to 95% seen once. What was sequenced was peripheral blood. The receptors were sampled from a man in his fifties with active COVID-19.

This clone was seen once. The chain employs TRBV4-1 and TRBJ1-4; a weak D match, TRBD1 (5 bases). The germline gives CDR1 MGHRA, CDR2 YSYEKL. The CDR3 loop spans 14 amino acids. Deletions cut 0 bases from V and 11 bases from J, with 13 bases between. The CDR3 region is CASSQDMPGRKLFF. The CDR3 DNA is TGCGCCAGCAGCCAAGACATGCCAGGGCGGAAACTGTTTTTT.

This sequence joins TRBV2 and TRBJ1-2; possible D gene TRBD1, 5 bases. The CDR3 has 16 residues. With 5 bases removed from V and 6 bases from J, the gap between germline ends came to 22 bases. CDR1 is SNHLY and CDR2 is FYNNEI in the germline V gene. The CDR3 sequence is CASSPRDSLVVNGYTF. Written as DNA, the CDR3 is TGTGCCAGCAGTCCGCGGGACTCGTTGGTGGTTAATGGCTACACCTTC.

As DNA, the CDR3 is TGCAGCGTCAGCAGGGGCGCGAACACTGAAGCTTTCTTT. It yields the protein CSVSRGANTEAFF. The V gene is TRBV29-1, the J gene TRBJ1-1; D perhaps matches TRBD1 (6 bases). This CDR3 is built from 13 residues. CDR1 SQVTM and CDR2 ANQGSEA come from the germline V gene. V lost 6 bases to trimming and J lost 1 base, with 12 bases between them.

This clone was seen only once. V usage is TRBV30 and J usage is TRBJ1-2; D is unresolved. CDR1 and CDR2 (germline): GTSNPN, SVGIG (reference sequence). Between the trimmed V and J ends, which lost 1 base and 8 bases, there was a span of 14 bases. The CDR3 length is 13 residues. The CDR3 spells CAWSGNFNLGYTF. For the CDR3, the DNA is TGTGCCTGGAGTGGAAACTTCAACCTAGGCTACACCTTC.

This chain connects TRBV7-3 to TRBJ2-1, with 7 bases that match TRBD2. CDR3 size: 16 residues. Germline assignment: CDR1 SGHTA and CDR2 FQGTGA. The junction had 6 bases not matched to a gene; V was cut back by 1 base and J by 3 bases. CDR3 sequence: CASSLNAGDDYNEQFF. The DNA of the CDR3 is TGTGCCAGCAGCTTAAACGCGGGAGACGACTACAATGAGCAGTTCTTC.

As for this clone: One junction end disagrees with the germline gene, perhaps due to a read error. The CDR3 is CASSPSALLAFAGELFF. CDR3 nucleotides: TGTGCTAGCAGCCCCTCCGCGCTCCTAGCGTTTGCCGGGGAGCTGTTTTTT. The chain links TRBV7-7 to TRBJ2-2; D is possibly TRBD2 (6 bases). The CDR3 extends over 17 amino acids. CDR1 SSHAT and CDR2 FNYEAQ come from the germline V gene (reference sequence).

The rearrangement links TRBV29-1 to TRBJ2-7; D is perhaps TRBD2 (6 bases). This CDR3 region has 13 residues. The V end lost 3 bases, the J end lost 2 bases, and 11 bases lay between the germline ends. Looked up from germline, CDR1 is SQVTM and CDR2 is ANQGSEA. CDR3 amino acids: CSVDPGSPYEQYF. CDR3 nucleotide sequence: TGCAGCGTTGACCCCGGGAGTCCCTACGAGCAGTACTTC.

The rearrangement joins TRBV6-2 or TRBV6-3 to TRBJ1-5; D uncertain. In germline, CDR1 is MNHEY, CDR2 SVGEGT. V was cut by 2 bases and J by 3 bases, with 8 bases left in between. The CDR3 is 14 amino acids. This CDR3 reads CASSYNGNNQPQHF. The CDR3 DNA is TGTGCCAGCAGTTACAACGGGAACAATCAGCCCCAGCATTTT.

The V gene is TRBV19, the J gene TRBJ2-1, with TRBD2 identical over 10 bases. The germline gives CDR1 LNHDA, CDR2 SQIVND (reference sequence). Unmatched junction bases numbered 11, after V lost 5 bases and J lost 7 bases. CDR3 size: 16 residues. The CDR3 nucleotides are TGTGCCAGTAGTGGAGCTAGCGGGAGAGTAGTAAATGAGCAGTTCTTC. It is translated as CASSGASGRVVNEQFF.